The 25 T cell receptor beta chains listed next were all sequenced from one sample in a study of Ad26.COV2.S vaccination and SARS-CoV-2 variants. The treatment: some 19 received Ad26.COV2.S at low or high dose, single or two shots; about 5 received placebo; per-sample allocation not given. Collection of the samples took place on day 63 after the first injection of vaccine or placebo. Generated by immunoSEQ multiplex PCR, the TCRdb table keeps only in-frame clones and is missing some. Among roughly 350,000 clones listed, about 89% were seen once. This specimen was peripheral blood, taken in a trial of Ad26.COV2.S vaccine versus placebo. These receptors all stem from a person aged 18 to 59 who received the Ad26.COV2.S COVID-19 vaccine or a placebo.

V is TRBV7-9 and J is TRBJ2-1; 8 bases line up with TRBD1. The CDR3 contains 12 residues. Germline assignment: CDR1 SEHNR and CDR2 FQNEAQ (reference sequence). V trimming: 5 bases; J trimming: 10 bases; junction bases outside the gene matches: 4. The chain's CDR3 is CASSPGQEEQFF. The CDR3 DNA follows: TGTGCCAGCAGCCCGGGACAGGAGGAGCAGTTCTTC. Full variable domain (missing parts from reference TRBV7-9 and TRBJ2-1): DTGVSQNPRHKITKRGQNVTFRCDPISEHNRLYWYRQTLGQGPEFLTYFQNEAQLEKSRLLSDRFSAERPKGSFSTLEIQRTEQGDSAMYLCASSPGQEEQFFGPGTRLTVL.

The J gene is TRBJ1-2, the V gene TRBV28; D remains ambiguous. This CDR3 has 15 amino acids. Germline V gives CDR1 MDHEN, CDR2 SYDVKM. The germline V and J ends were trimmed by 2 bases and 0 bases, with 10 bases remaining between them. The chain's CDR3 is CASSLAGRTNYGYTF. In DNA form, the CDR3 reads TGTGCCAGCAGTTTAGCCGGCAGGACTAACTATGGCTACACCTTC.

In this sample, this clone turned up a few times. This chain links TRBV27 with TRBJ2-7; weak D call: TRBD1 (6 bases). The V gene's germline CDR1 is MNHEY and CDR2 SMNVEV (reference sequence). Trimming removed 0 bases from V and 7 bases from J, with 13 bases in between. CDR3 length equals 14 residues. For the CDR3, the DNA is TGTGCCAGCAGTTTATCTAGGAGAGGGGGTGAGCAGTACTTC. It encodes CASSLSRRGGEQYF.

The chain recombines TRBV5-1 with TRBJ2-2, with D possibly being TRBD2 (5 bases). V was clipped by 4 bases and J by 2 bases, with 15 bases between them. In germline, CDR1 is SGHRS, CDR2 YFSETQ. The CDR3 consists of 16 residues. In DNA form, the CDR3 reads TGCGCCAGCAGCCACGACGGAGGCCCTAACACCGGGGAGCTGTTTTTT. Translating gives CASSHDGGPNTGELFF.

The chain has TRBV21-1 and TRBJ2-3; the table's D gene call, TRBD1, was not cross checked with the DNA. TRBV21-1 is flagged as a pseudogene. The CDR3 totals 15 residues. The CDR3, as DNA: TGTGCCAGCAGCCCATTATACAAAAACACAGATACGCAGTATTTT. Amino acid sequence: CASSPLYKNTDTQYF.

This rearrangement joins TRBV7-9 to TRBJ1-1; D might be TRBD1 (5 bases). The germline gives CDR1 SEHNR, CDR2 FQNEAQ (reference sequence). This CDR3 has 14 amino acids. V was shortened by 3 bases and J by 0 bases, with 8 bases between the two germline ends. CDR3 protein: CASSLSGVNTEAFF. The CDR3, as DNA: TGTGCCAGCAGCTTGTCGGGGGTGAACACTGAAGCTTTCTTT.

V usage is TRBV28 and J usage is TRBJ2-5; 7 nucleotides match TRBD1. This CDR3 region has 13 residues. Germline values: CDR1 MDHEN, CDR2 SYDVKM. Trimming removed 7 bases from V and 5 bases from J; junction bases left unmatched: 7. The CDR3: CASTRDRAETQYF. CDR3 in DNA: TGTGCCAGCACCCGCGACAGGGCTGAGACCCAGTACTTC.

The V gene is TRBV12-5, the J gene TRBJ2-3; tentatively, D is TRBD1 or TRBD2 (5 bases each). The CDR3 consists of 15 residues. The ends were cut back, 6 bases at V and 3 bases at J, with 16 bases in the middle. The germline CDR1 and CDR2 sequences are LGHNT and FRNRAP. The CDR3 coding sequence is TGTGCTAGTGGCGAGGGGTGGGGAATGACAGATACGCAGTATTTT. Protein: CASGEGWGMTDTQYF.

The chain has TRBV9 and TRBJ2-2, with unresolved D. The V end was cut by 0 bases, the J end by 2 bases, with 8 bases between. CDR3 length: 15 amino acids. CDR1 SGDLS and CDR2 YYNGEE come from the germline V gene. The CDR3 loop is CASSVATINTGELFF. DNA for the CDR3: TGTGCCAGCAGCGTAGCTACGATAAACACCGGGGAGCTGTTTTTT. Combining the CDR3 with reference TRBV9 and TRBJ2-2 gives the whole variable domain DSGVTQTPKHLITATGQRVTLRCSPRSGDLSVYWYQQSLDQGLQFLIQYYNGEERAKGNILERFSAQQFPDLHSELNLSSLELGDSALYFCASSVATINTGELFFGEGSRLTVL.

The chain uses TRBV11-3 and TRBJ1-1; D gene ambiguous. V was shortened by 5 bases and J by 11 bases, with 15 bases between the two germline ends. There are 12 residues in the CDR3. Germline V lookup: CDR1 SGHNT, CDR2 YENEEA. The CDR3 loop reads CASSNNNGRAFF. CDR3 in DNA: TGTGCCAGCAGCAATAACAATGGACGGGCTTTCTTT.

V is TRBV13 and J is TRBJ1-1, with D uncertain. V was cut by 2 bases and J by 3 bases, with 7 bases left in between. This CDR3 contains 13 residues. The germline CDR1 and CDR2 sequences are PRHDT and FYEKMQ (reference sequence). The CDR3 spells CASSLNRYTEAFF. The DNA for the CDR3 is TGTGCCAGCAGCTTAAATCGGTACACTGAAGCTTTCTTT.

This clone was seen more than once but under ten times. The gene calls are TRBV2 and TRBJ2-2, with TRBD1 identical over 11 bases. This CDR3 is 15 amino acids long. After removal of 3 bases from V and 5 bases from J, the junction contained 2 bases not matched to a gene. Per the germline V gene, CDR1 is SNHLY and CDR2 is FYNNEI. CDR3 coding DNA: TGTGCCAGCAGTGATGGGACAGGGGGGACCGGGGAGCTGTTTTTT. Its protein is CASSDGTGGTGELFF.

V is TRBV12-3 or TRBV12-4 and J is TRBJ2-2, with TRBD1 as a possible D gene (5 bases). V lost 6 bases and J 2 bases, leaving 7 bases between the germline ends. This CDR3 is 13 amino acids long. The CDR3 DNA follows: TGTGCCAGCAGAGACAGAAACACCGGGGAGCTGTTTTTT. Translation: CASRDRNTGELFF.

V gene TRBV7-2 combines with J gene TRBJ2-7; no clear D. The CDR3 spans 15 residues. CDR1 and CDR2 from the germline V gene are SGHTA and FQGNSA. Trimming left V 5 bases short and J 5 bases short, with 19 bases between. CDR3 residues: CASSPGPGKSDEQYF. The CDR3 DNA follows: TGTGCCAGCAGCCCCGGACCGGGTAAATCTGACGAGCAGTACTTC.

The V and J genes are TRBV7-8 and TRBJ2-1; no clear D gene. The ends were cut back, 3 bases at V and 7 bases at J, with 10 bases in the middle. Germline loops: CDR1 SGHVS, CDR2 FQNEAQ. This CDR3 is 13 amino acids long. The DNA of the CDR3 is TGTGCCAGCAGCTTGAGCCTAAGGAATGAGCAGTTCTTC. This encodes CASSLSLRNEQFF.

The chain links TRBV18 to TRBJ1-1, with unresolved D. This CDR3 region has 14 residues. CDR1 and CDR2 from the germline V gene are KGHSH and LQKENI. The V end was cut by 1 base, the J end by 3 bases, with 9 bases between. CDR3 nucleotides: TGTGCCAGCTCACCACGATCAGCGGACACTGAAGCTTTCTTT. Its protein product is CASSPRSADTEAFF.

The chain carries TRBV3-1 (or the pseudogene TRBV3-2) and TRBJ1-1; TRBD1 is a possible D gene (6 bases). CDR1 is LGHDT, CDR2 YNNKEL, per germline (reference sequence). The CDR3 extends over 15 amino acids. V lost 4 bases, J lost 4 bases, and 16 bases lay in between. The CDR3 sequence is CASSRISLGGTEAFF. In DNA, the CDR3 is TGTGCCAGCAGCCGGATTTCCCTAGGGGGCACTGAAGCTTTCTTT.

This chain connects TRBV7-8 to TRBJ2-1; the match to TRBD1 covers 9 bases. Germline V gene sequence: CDR1 SGHVS, CDR2 FQNEAQ. V lost 4 bases to trimming and J lost 5 bases; unmatched junction nucleotides: 3. The CDR3 covers 14 residues. The CDR3 DNA reads TGTGCCAGCAGCTCAAACAGGGGGCACAATGAGCAGTTCTTC. Translation gives CASSSNRGHNEQFF.

The rearrangement joins TRBV4-1 to TRBJ2-7; D is uncertain. Germline assignment: CDR1 MGHRA and CDR2 YSYEKL. The V end lost 0 bases, the J end lost 4 bases, and 13 bases lay between the germline ends. This CDR3 has 15 amino acids. CDR3 bases: TGCGCCAGCAGCCAAGAACCCACCTGGGCTTACGAGCAGTACTTC. Translating gives CASSQEPTWAYEQYF.

The rearrangement joins TRBV29-1 to TRBJ2-7; D gene unclear. CDR1 SQVTM and CDR2 ANQGSEA come from the germline V gene. Deletions cut 5 bases from V and 4 bases from J, with 9 bases between. The CDR3 has 11 residues. CDR3 nucleotide sequence: TGCAGCGTTTTCGATCTTTACGAGCAGTACTTC. As protein: CSVFDLYEQYF.

The rearrangement uses TRBV18 and TRBJ1-2; D gene unclear. The germline gives CDR1 KGHSH, CDR2 LQKENI. V was shortened by 2 bases and J by 1 base, with 8 bases between the two germline ends. The CDR3 is made up of 14 amino acids. In DNA, the CDR3 is TGTGCCAGCTCACCAAGTGGCCTTAACTATGGCTACACCTTC. The encoded protein is CASSPSGLNYGYTF.

The gene calls are TRBV7-9 and TRBJ2-1; 9 nucleotides line up with TRBD2. J lost 2 bases, V lost 1 base, and 9 bases had no gene match. The CDR3 extends over 18 amino acids. Germline V gives CDR1 SEHNR, CDR2 FQNEAQ (reference sequence). The CDR3 spells CASSLGASGIATYNEQFF. In nucleotides, the CDR3 is TGTGCCAGCAGCTTAGGGGCTAGCGGGATAGCTACCTACAATGAGCAGTTCTTC.

The V gene is TRBV2, the J gene TRBJ2-1, with 13 bases aligning to TRBD2. The V and J ends lost 6 bases and 8 bases, in that order; junction bases with no gene match: 7. Looked up from germline, CDR1 is SNHLY and CDR2 is FYNNEI. The CDR3 consists of 15 residues. The CDR3 loop is CASRVTSGGTYEQFF. CDR3 sequence (DNA): TGTGCCAGCAGGGTGACTAGCGGGGGGACTTATGAGCAGTTCTTC. Combining the CDR3 with reference TRBV2 and TRBJ2-1 gives the whole variable domain EPEVTQTPSHQVTQMGQEVILRCVPISNHLYFYWYRQILGQKVEFLVSFYNNEISEKSEIFDDQFSVERPDGSNFTLKIRSTKLEDSAMYFCASRVTSGGTYEQFFGPGTRLTVL.

The J gene is TRBJ1-1, the V gene TRBV5-1; D may be TRBD1 (6 bases). V lost 3 bases to trimming and J lost 8 bases, with 17 bases between them. Germline values: CDR1 SGHRS, CDR2 YFSETQ. The CDR3 runs to 14 residues. CDR3 DNA: TGCGCCAGCAGCTCTACAGGGTTTAATAAGGAAGCTTTCTTT. Protein sequence: CASSSTGFNKEAFF.

Notes on this clone: Other nucleotide sequences from this sample produce the same CDR3. The chain is built from TRBV28 and TRBJ2-1; D unresolved. This CDR3 is built from 11 residues. Germline V gene lookup returns CDR1 MDHEN and CDR2 SYDVKM. V gave up 6 bases and J gave up 0 bases, with 0 bases separating them. The CDR3 sequence is CASSSYNEQFF. CDR3 in DNA: TGTGCCAGCAGCTCCTACAATGAGCAGTTCTTC.